The 32 T cell receptor beta chains below were found in one sample sequenced in a study of blood T cells in healthy people across ages. Together with a sample-barcoded 5' primer, a J-beta primer mix was included in a second PCR lasting roughly 7 to 11 cycles. TCRdb reprocessed the 5' RACE reads via MiXCR and lists one record per CDR3 protein. The repertoire includes about 540,000 distinct CDR3 sequences, approximately 25% of them detected once, and just under 9% sits in the top ten. Another study also made use of these data, one on T cells of mothers and their children.

Material: blood. The receptors were sampled from a boy aged 5-17 years in good health.

The chain uses TRBV27 and TRBJ2-5; 9 bases line up with TRBD2. Germline V gene lookup returns CDR1 MNHEY and CDR2 SMNVEV (reference sequence). This CDR3 is built from 14 residues. V gave up 5 bases and J gave up 6 bases; unmatched junction bases: 7. For the CDR3, the DNA is TGTGCCAGCAGTCCTGGGACTAGCCGGAAGACCCAGTACTTC. It translates to CASSPGTSRKTQYF.

Only a few counts were recorded for this clonotype. The V gene is TRBV7-3, the J gene TRBJ2-1; D unclear. V gave up 5 bases and J gave up 0 bases, with 14 bases separating them. The length of the CDR3 is 16 residues. Germline-derived CDR1 and CDR2 are SGHTA and FQGTGA. The CDR3 DNA reads TGTGCCAGCAGCCCACTGGGTACCTACTCCTACAATGAGCAGTTCTTC. Its translation is CASSPLGTYSYNEQFF.

The chain links TRBV12-5 to TRBJ2-1; either TRBD1 or TRBD2 may supply D (7 bases each). Trimming left V 7 bases short and J 5 bases short, with 18 bases between. CDR1 is LGHNT, CDR2 FRNRAP, per germline. The CDR3 spans 15 residues. The CDR3 DNA is TGTGCTAGTGCCAAACAGGGGAGGGGAAACAATGAGCAGTTCTTC. Amino acid sequence: CASAKQGRGNNEQFF.

The chain employs TRBV12-3 or TRBV12-4 and TRBJ1-1, with D tentatively TRBD1 (5 bases). Trimming took 5 bases from V and 5 from J, leaving 12 bases between them. The CDR3 totals 13 residues. DNA of the CDR3: TGTGCCAGCAGTCAGGACTGGGGGACTGAAGCTTTCTTT. Its protein product is CASSQDWGTEAFF.

The chain employs TRBV27 and TRBJ1-1, with D possibly being TRBD1 (6 bases). Trimming took 3 bases from V and 6 from J, leaving 14 bases between them. The CDR3 runs to 14 residues. The V gene's germline CDR1 is MNHEY and CDR2 SMNVEV (reference sequence). CDR3 nucleotide sequence: TGTGCCAGCAGTTTGGGGGCCGGCGTAGCTGAAGCTTTCTTT. The encoded protein is CASSLGAGVAEAFF.

The chain combines TRBV7-9 with TRBJ2-5, with D maybe TRBD2 (5 bases). Germline assignment: CDR1 SEHNR and CDR2 FQNEAQ (reference sequence). This CDR3 has 15 residues. V gave up 0 bases and J gave up 5 bases, with 13 bases separating them. CDR3 sequence (DNA): TGTGCCAGCAGCTTAGCGCCGGGGTTGGGCGAGACCCAGTACTTC. It codes for CASSLAPGLGETQYF.

The chain recombines TRBV7-2 with TRBJ2-5, with 9 bases lining up with TRBD2. Germline assignment: CDR1 SGHTA and CDR2 FQGNSA. This CDR3 has 16 residues. V gave up 4 bases and J gave up 4 bases; unmatched junction bases: 10. The CDR3 coding sequence is TGTGCCAGCAGCTCTACGCGCGGGGGGGCCGGAGAGACCCAGTACTTC. It encodes CASSSTRGGAGETQYF.

The chain uses TRBV10-3 and TRBJ2-5; D gene ambiguous. Germline loops: CDR1 ENHRY, CDR2 SYGVKD. V was clipped by 11 bases and J by 8 bases, with 6 bases between them. The CDR3 spans 8 residues. The CDR3, as DNA: TGTGCCCCCAGTACCCAGTACTTC. Translation gives CAPSTQYF.

The chain is built from TRBV3-1 and TRBJ2-3, with no clear D. The CDR3 extends over 13 amino acids. Germline CDR1 is LGHDT and CDR2 is YNNKEL (reference sequence). Trimming shortened V by 2 bases and J by 1 base, and 4 bases separated the two germline ends. The CDR3 loop is CASSQHGTDTQYF. CDR3 DNA: TGTGCCAGCAGCCAACACGGCACAGATACGCAGTATTTT.

This clonotype occurred a few times. The chain links TRBV3-1 to TRBJ2-2, with 7 bases matching TRBD2. Germline trimming cut 4 bases from V and 4 bases from J; bases unmatched to any gene: 6. Germline V lookup: CDR1 LGHDT, CDR2 YNNKEL (reference sequence). This CDR3 is 15 amino acids long. The CDR3 DNA is TGTGCCAGCAGCCTGGCTAGCGGAGTCACCGGGGAGCTGTTTTTT. Translated: CASSLASGVTGELFF. The entire variable domain, with the rest obtained from reference TRBV3-1 and TRBJ2-2, is as follows: DTAVSQTPKYLVTQMGNDKSIKCEQNLGHDTMYWYKQDSKKFLKIMFSYNNKELIINETVPNRFSPKSPDKAHLNLHINSLELGDSAVYFCASSLASGVTGELFFGEGSRLTVL.

J is TRBJ2-1 and V is TRBV3-1, with D tentatively TRBD2 (7 bases). Near its end, the DNA agrees better with TRBJ2-5, so the J call may be wrong. This CDR3 comprises 14 residues. Germline V gene data show CDR1 as LGHDT and CDR2 as YNNKEL (reference sequence). DNA for the CDR3: TGTGCCAGCAGCCCTCTGCGGGGGCCTTTGGACCAGTACTTC. Encoded protein: CASSPLRGPLDQYF.

This clonotype was detected a few times. The chain links TRBV20-1 to TRBJ2-5; D remains ambiguous. Germline CDR1 DFQATT, CDR2 SNEGSKA (reference sequence). The CDR3 spans 13 residues. The V gene lost 3 bases and the J gene lost 1 base, with 9 bases spanning the gap. The CDR3 region is CSASVPGQETQYF. CDR3 sequence (DNA): TGCAGTGCTAGCGTCCCAGGCCAAGAGACCCAGTACTTC.

The V and J genes are TRBV9 and TRBJ2-3; D perhaps matches TRBD1 (5 bases). Germline CDR1 and CDR2: SGDLS and YYNGEE. Trimming left V 4 bases short and J 6 bases short, with 9 bases between. The length of the CDR3 is 12 residues. The CDR3 coding sequence is TGTGCCAGCAGCTCATCAGGGGATACGCAGTATTTT. It specifies CASSSSGDTQYF.

The chain recombines TRBV28 with TRBJ1-4; 9 bases agree with TRBD1. CDR1 MDHEN and CDR2 SYDVKM come from the germline V gene. CDR3 length: 15 residues. With V trimmed by 6 bases and J by 5 bases, 7 bases remained unmatched. The DNA for the CDR3 is TGTGCCAGCAGCCCGACGGGACAGGGAAATGAAAAACTGTTTTTT. Translation gives CASSPTGQGNEKLFF.

This chain uses TRBV15 with TRBJ2-5; D remains ambiguous. In germline, CDR1 is LNHNV, CDR2 YYDKDF (reference sequence). There are 14 residues in the CDR3. The V end lost 0 bases, the J end lost 4 bases, and 9 bases lay between the germline ends. The CDR3 sequence: CATSRDRVTETQYF. The CDR3, as DNA: TGTGCCACCAGCAGAGATAGGGTCACAGAGACCCAGTACTTC.

This clonotype was seen more than once but under ten times. The chain has TRBV27 and TRBJ2-5, with D hard to call. With the DNA end fitting TRBJ2-1 better, the J assignment may be wrong. Germline CDR1 reads MNHEY; CDR2 reads SMNVEV (reference sequence). CDR3 size: 13 residues. The CDR3 loop is CASMDLLDDEQFF. DNA of the CDR3: TGTGCCAGCATGGACCTGCTTGACGATGAGCAGTTCTTC.

This clonotype was recorded at least ten times. The chain joins TRBV20-1 to TRBJ1-3, with D uncertain. Germline values: CDR1 DFQATT, CDR2 SNEGSKA (reference sequence). The CDR3 extends over 16 amino acids. Trimming shortened V by 2 bases and J by 0 bases, and 14 bases separated the two germline ends. Here the CDR3 reads CSARPAERVSGNTIYF. DNA of the CDR3: TGCAGTGCTAGACCTGCGGAGAGGGTCTCTGGAAACACCATATATTTT.

The rearrangement uses TRBV20-1 and TRBJ2-7; 7 positions match TRBD1. V shed 5 bases and J 0 bases; nucleotides not matched to a gene: 10. CDR1 is DFQATT and CDR2 is SNEGSKA in the germline V gene (reference sequence). This CDR3 contains 15 residues. CDR3 coding DNA: TGCAGTGCTGCGAACAGGGGCGAGAGCTCCTACGAGCAGTACTTC. It codes for CSAANRGESSYEQYF.

V usage is TRBV9 and J usage is TRBJ1-1, with TRBD1 matching over 10 bases. The germline CDR1 and CDR2 sequences are SGDLS and YYNGEE. The length of the CDR3 is 15 residues. The V and J ends lost 5 bases and 0 bases, in that order; junction bases with no gene match: 4. This chain's CDR3 is CASSTTGGMNTEAFF. As DNA, the CDR3 is TGTGCCAGCAGTACGACAGGGGGCATGAACACTGAAGCTTTCTTT.

To note about this clonotype: At one end the junction does not follow the germline gene, possibly because of a read error. The chain is built from TRBV20-1 and TRBJ2-5; D might be TRBD2 (6 bases). The CDR3 sequence is 13 residues long. The germline V gene has CDR1 DFQATT and CDR2 SNEGSKA (reference sequence). CDR3 coding DNA: TGCAGTACTAGCAGAAATCTCCGAGAGACCCAGTACTTC. This translates into CSTSRNLRETQYF.

This clonotype was counted a few times. The CDR3 reads CASSLVPQVEDTQYF. CDR3 nucleotide sequence: TGTGCCAGCAGCTTAGTCCCACAGGTTGAAGATACGCAGTATTTT. The chain has TRBV11-2 and TRBJ2-3; weak D call: TRBD1 (5 bases). Germline V CDR1 and CDR2: SGHAT, FQNNGV. Trimming cost V 1 base and J 5 bases, with 13 bases left between them. The CDR3 has 15 residues.

Regarding this clonotype: This may arise from a read error, as a much more abundant clone is one base away. The gene calls are TRBV4-1 and TRBJ2-1, with a possible D match to TRBD1 (5 bases). Deletions cut 2 bases from V and 8 bases from J, with 19 bases between. CDR3 length: 16 residues. The germline V gene has CDR1 MGHRA and CDR2 YSYEKL. This CDR3 reads CASSQPGQGEGDEQFF. For the CDR3, the DNA is TGCGCCAGCAGCCAACCCGGACAAGGGGAAGGCGATGAGCAGTTCTTC.

On this clonotype itself: This clone may be a read error of a much larger clone one base away. The chain uses TRBV7-2 and TRBJ2-7, with D tentatively TRBD2 (6 bases). Germline-derived CDR1 and CDR2 are SGHTA and FQGNSA. The length of the CDR3 is 13 residues. The CDR3 protein is CAGSPTSSYEQYF. The DNA of the CDR3 is TGTGCCGGCAGCCCGACTAGCTCCTACGAGCAGTACTTC. Together with reference TRBV7-2 and TRBJ2-7, the CDR3 gives the full variable domain: GAGVSQSPSNKVTEKGKDVELRCDPISGHTALYWYRQSLGQGLEFLIYFQGNSAPDKSGLPSDRFSAERTGGSVSTLTIQRTQQEDSAVYLCAGSPTSSYEQYFGPGTRLTVT.

As regards this clonotype: Possible read error: a much larger clone is one base away. The V and J genes are TRBV29-1 and TRBJ2-5, with D hard to call. The J call may be wrong; the DNA end is better matched by TRBJ2-7. The CDR3 is 11 residues long. Germline V gives CDR1 SQVTM, CDR2 ANQGSEA. This CDR3 is CGVRSYYEQYF. DNA for the CDR3: TGCGGCGTTCGGTCCTACTACGAGCAGTACTTC.

The gene calls are TRBV10-3 and TRBJ2-6; perhaps TRBD1 as D (6 bases). This CDR3 comprises 16 residues. The germline CDR1 and CDR2 sequences are ENHRY and SYGVKD. V was cut by 9 bases and J by 0 bases, with 15 bases left in between. The CDR3 loop reads CAIMPGARSGANVLTF. DNA of the CDR3: TGTGCCATAATGCCAGGGGCCCGCTCTGGGGCCAACGTCCTGACTTTC.

The CDR3 DNA follows: TGCAGTGCGCCAGGACAGGCCGCCTACGAGCAGTACTTC. It codes for CSAPGQAAYEQYF. The rearrangement joins TRBV20-1 to TRBJ2-5; 7 positions match TRBD1. The DNA end favors TRBJ2-7, so the J call may be wrong. The CDR3 spans 13 residues. Germline CDR1 and CDR2: DFQATT and SNEGSKA (reference sequence).

The sample holds a few counts of this clonotype. The V call is TRBV4-1, the J call TRBJ2-3, with D tentatively TRBD1 (5 bases). The CDR3 extends over 16 amino acids. Germline lookup yields CDR1 MGHRA and CDR2 YSYEKL. V shed 0 bases and J shed 4 bases, with 14 bases lying between them. CDR3 coding DNA: TGCGCCAGCAGCCAAGATCCAGGGATGGTAGCAGATACGCAGTATTTT. This encodes CASSQDPGMVADTQYF.

This clonotype appeared a few times. The chain carries TRBV7-9 and TRBJ2-4, with D unresolved. This CDR3 spans 11 amino acids. V was pared by 5 bases and J by 9 bases, with 8 bases between. Germline-derived CDR1 and CDR2 are SEHNR and FQNEAQ (reference sequence). The CDR3 here is CASSDVGIQYF. CDR3 DNA sequence: TGTGCCAGCAGCGACGTGGGCATTCAGTACTTC.

A few counts support this clonotype. The rearrangement joins TRBV9 to TRBJ1-1, with D hard to call. This CDR3 has 17 amino acids. Trimming shortened V by 0 bases and J by 5 bases, and 20 bases separated the two germline ends. Looked up from germline, CDR1 is SGDLS and CDR2 is YYNGEE. CDR3 in amino acids: CASSVDRETVLGTEAFF. In DNA form, the CDR3 reads TGTGCCAGCAGCGTAGACCGAGAGACCGTCCTAGGGACTGAAGCTTTCTTT.

The rearrangement links TRBV5-1 to TRBJ2-1, with no clear D. The ends were cut back, 4 bases at V and 7 bases at J, with 15 bases in the middle. Looked up from germline, CDR1 is SGHRS and CDR2 is YFSETQ. This CDR3 contains 14 residues. The CDR3 DNA is TGCGCCAGCAGCCCAGAACCAGGTAGAAATGAGCAGTTCTTC. It translates to CASSPEPGRNEQFF.

This sequence joins TRBV6-2 or TRBV6-3 and TRBJ1-1; 9 bases match TRBD1. Per germline, CDR1 MNHEY and CDR2 SVGEGT. This CDR3 comprises 12 residues. The ends lost 2 bases at V and 11 bases at J; junction bases unmatched: 3. Here the CDR3 reads CASSYPGQGAFF. The CDR3 DNA reads as TGTGCCAGCAGTTACCCAGGACAGGGGGCTTTCTTT.

This clonotype was counted ten times or more. This chain connects TRBV4-3 to TRBJ2-5, with D possibly being TRBD1 (6 bases). Germline lookup yields CDR1 LGHNA and CDR2 YSLEER. The CDR3 length is 16 residues. V lost 4 bases, J lost 2 bases, and 17 bases lay in between. CDR3 sequence (DNA): TGCGCCAGCAGCCCCGTTATGGCAGGGGATCAAGAGACCCAGTACTTC. Translation: CASSPVMAGDQETQYF.